The present T cell receptor (beta chain) was sequenced within a study of immune heterogeneity within non-small cell lung tumors. Template came from bulk tumor genomic DNA, at roughly 610 ng per sample. While surgery was under way, several biopsies spaced far apart were taken per primary tumor. With untreated, newly diagnosed non-small cell lung cancer, the patients went on to undergo curative surgery. A multiplex PCR containing 32 V primers and 13 J primers was used to amplify TCR beta CDR3. In TCRdb, the multiplex PCR reads were re-called with MiXCR into one record per CDR3 protein. The sample includes 5,000 or so distinct CDR3 sequences, more than 15% of them seen just once. V dropped 5 bases and J dropped 0 bases, with 19 bases sitting between them. Germline-derived CDR1 and CDR2 are KGHSH and LQKENI. CDR3 length: 17 residues.

The chain joins TRBV18 to TRBJ1-1, with a weak D call TRBD1 (5 bases). Material for sequencing was lung tumor tissue. The receptor comes from a man aged 35-49 years with non-small cell lung cancer. The CDR3, as DNA: TGTGCCAGCTCAAAGAAGGGACTCGTCGTGGTGAACACTGAAGCTTTCTTT. Translation: CASSKKGLVVVNTEAFF.